The 21 T cell receptor beta chains given below trace back to one sample, sequenced in a study of T cell changes during pregnancy in multiple sclerosis. The table came from immunoSEQ multiplex PCR; TCRdb's copy has only in-frame clones and leaves some out. Altogether approximately 37,000 clones are present, 70% to 90% being singletons, with the ten largest covering approximately 4.3%. The specimen was CD8+ T cells from peripheral blood mononuclear cells, collected in the first trimester of pregnancy. The source is a female donor with multiple sclerosis, enrolled in a pregnancy study.

The chain uses TRBV6-5 and TRBJ2-7, with D perhaps matching TRBD1 (6 bases). This CDR3 has 11 residues. Trimming cost V 8 bases and J 6 bases, with 11 bases left between them. CDR1 and CDR2 (germline): MNHEY, SVGAGI. As DNA, the CDR3 is TGTGCCAGCCTACAGGGAGTCGAGCAGTACTTC. Its protein is CASLQGVEQYF.

The chain has TRBV30 and TRBJ1-2; D is ambiguous. CDR3 length: 13 residues. Trimming took 5 bases from V and 8 from J, leaving 18 bases between them. Germline-derived CDR1 and CDR2 are GTSNPN and SVGIG (reference sequence). In nucleotides, the CDR3 is TGTGCCTGGCCGGGTGGAGGGAGAGAAGGCTACACCTTC. Translating it yields CAWPGGGREGYTF.

The J gene is TRBJ1-1, the V gene TRBV4-3, with TRBD1 matching over 8 bases. This CDR3 has 15 amino acids. Germline assignment: CDR1 LGHNA and CDR2 YSLEER. J gave up 1 base and V 3 bases, and 4 bases lay outside the gene matches. DNA for the CDR3: TGCGCCAGCAGCCAGAAGGACAGGGCGAACACTGAAGCTTTCTTT. Its translation is CASSQKDRANTEAFF.

J is TRBJ2-5 and V is TRBV7-3, with D tentatively TRBD1 (7 bases). The V gene's germline CDR1 is SGHTA and CDR2 FQGTGA. This CDR3 has 14 residues. V was cut by 5 bases and J by 5 bases, with 15 bases left in between. The DNA for the CDR3 is TGTGCCAGCAGCCAAGGAGGGGGCGGGGAGACCCAGTACTTC. Translating it yields CASSQGGGGETQYF.

This clone came up once. The gene calls are TRBV9 and TRBJ1-2; D is undetermined. Trimming took off 2 bases at V and 0 bases at J, with 11 bases between the two ends. This CDR3 region has 15 residues. Germline loops: CDR1 SGDLS, CDR2 YYNGEE. This CDR3 is CASSVGETANYGYTF. The CDR3 DNA follows: TGTGCCAGCAGCGTTGGAGAGACCGCTAACTATGGCTACACCTTC. Filled out from reference TRBV9 and TRBJ1-2, the complete variable domain reads DSGVTQTPKHLITATGQRVTLRCSPRSGDLSVYWYQQSLDQGLQFLIQYYNGEERAKGNILERFSAQQFPDLHSELNLSSLELGDSALYFCASSVGETANYGYTFGSGTRLTVV.

The chain recombines TRBV4-3 with TRBJ1-1; no firm D call. The CDR3 covers 14 residues. Trimming removed 0 bases at V and 1 base at J, with 6 bases between. From germline, CDR1 is LGHNA and CDR2 YSLEER. CDR3 DNA: TGCGCCAGCAGCCAAGATCCGGGGAACACTGAAGCTTTCTTT. It translates to CASSQDPGNTEAFF.

The rearrangement joins TRBV19 to TRBJ2-7; 9 bases line up with TRBD1. Trimming at V came to 6 bases and at J to 1 base, leaving 7 bases not matched to a gene. The length of the CDR3 is 15 residues. Germline lookup yields CDR1 LNHDA and CDR2 SQIVND (reference sequence). CDR3 protein: CASSPGTGKSYEQYF. The CDR3 bases are TGTGCCAGTAGCCCGGGGACAGGGAAGTCCTACGAGCAGTACTTC.

The chain recombines TRBV9 with TRBJ2-3; no firm D call. Germline V lookup: CDR1 SGDLS, CDR2 YYNGEE. Deletions cut 0 bases from V and 5 bases from J, with 4 bases between. The CDR3 covers 12 residues. CDR3 residues: CASSVAGDTQYF. DNA of the CDR3: TGTGCCAGCAGCGTAGCAGGAGATACGCAGTATTTT. The entire variable domain, with the rest obtained from reference TRBV9 and TRBJ2-3, is as follows: DSGVTQTPKHLITATGQRVTLRCSPRSGDLSVYWYQQSLDQGLQFLIQYYNGEERAKGNILERFSAQQFPDLHSELNLSSLELGDSALYFCASSVAGDTQYFGPGTRLTVL.

The genes are TRBV19 and TRBJ1-5; a possible D gene is TRBD1 (5 bases). V was pared by 6 bases and J by 2 bases, with 14 bases between. Germline CDR1 is LNHDA and CDR2 is SQIVND (reference sequence). The CDR3 sequence is 15 residues long. CDR3 nucleotides: TGTGCCAGTAGCCACTGGGGGGAGGGCAATCAGCCCCAGCATTTT. Protein: CASSHWGEGNQPQHF. Filled out from reference TRBV19 and TRBJ1-5, the complete variable domain reads DGGITQSPKYLFRKEGQNVTLSCEQNLNHDAMYWYRQDPGQGLRLIYYSQIVNDFQKGDIAEGYSVSREKKESFPLTVTSAQKNPTAFYLCASSHWGEGNQPQHFGDGTRLSIL.

The CDR3 DNA is TGTGCCAGCAGCTTGGCGGCAGGTCCACAAGTTGTTCTCACTGAAGCTTTCTTT. Residues: CASSLAAGPQVVLTEAFF. The chain carries TRBV5-6 and TRBJ1-1; D is unclear. V shed 0 bases and J shed 4 bases, with 22 bases lying between them. This CDR3 has 18 amino acids. Germline V gene lookup returns CDR1 SGHDT and CDR2 YYEEEE.

The chain is built from TRBV6-1 and TRBJ1-1; the D is unclear. Germline CDR1 MNHNS, CDR2 SASEGT. The V gene lost 6 bases and the J gene lost 1 base, with 12 bases spanning the gap. This CDR3 spans 14 amino acids. The CDR3 loop reads CASSPVAENTEAFF. The DNA for the CDR3 is TGTGCCAGCAGCCCGGTTGCGGAGAACACTGAAGCTTTCTTT.

The rearrangement joins TRBV27 to TRBJ1-5; unclear D gene. Germline V gene lookup returns CDR1 MNHEY and CDR2 SMNVEV (reference sequence). The CDR3 loop spans 14 amino acids. The ends were cut back, 10 bases at V and 1 base at J, with 14 bases in the middle. The CDR3 sequence is CATRGVVSNQPQHF. DNA for the CDR3: TGTGCCACCAGAGGAGTTGTGAGCAATCAGCCCCAGCATTTT.

The genes are TRBV11-2 and TRBJ2-5, with 10 bases identical to TRBD2. The CDR3 totals 15 residues. The trim removed 5 bases at V and 3 bases at J, leaving 6 bases unmatched. Germline CDR1 is SGHAT and CDR2 is FQNNGV. CDR3 sequence: CASSVGLAKEETQYF. The CDR3 DNA follows: TGTGCCAGCAGCGTGGGACTAGCGAAAGAAGAGACCCAGTACTTC.

CDR3 loop: CASSPGGWLAAFF. The CDR3 DNA sequence: TGTGCCAGCAGCCCCGGAGGTTGGTTGGCGGCTTTCTTT. The chain carries TRBV6-5 and TRBJ1-1; D unclear. V was trimmed by 6 bases and J by 11 bases, leaving 19 bases between them. The CDR3 is 13 residues long. CDR1 and CDR2 (germline): MNHEY, SVGAGI.

The J gene is TRBJ2-3, the V gene TRBV29-1, with 8 bases identical to TRBD1. The CDR3 totals 15 residues. Per germline, CDR1 SQVTM and CDR2 ANQGSEA. V was clipped by 6 bases and J by 0 bases; unmatched bases: 8. The CDR3 here is CSVDSRGLSTDTQYF. CDR3 nucleotide sequence: TGCAGCGTCGACTCCAGGGGGCTGAGCACAGATACGCAGTATTTT.

The rearrangement uses TRBV11-2 and TRBJ2-3; 9 bases match TRBD2. This CDR3 has 17 residues. The V gene's germline CDR1 is SGHAT and CDR2 FQNNGV. V was clipped by 2 bases and J by 0 bases; unmatched bases: 6. The CDR3 loop is CASSLKLAGRSTDTQYF. CDR3 DNA sequence: TGTGCCAGCAGCTTAAAGCTAGCGGGACGCAGCACAGATACGCAGTATTTT.

This clone was picked up many times. This may stem from a read error, because a much larger clone lies one nucleotide away. The chain is built from TRBV25-1 and TRBJ2-2, with 7 bases lining up with TRBD1. The CDR3 runs to 14 residues. J gave up 3 bases and V 4 bases, and 2 bases lay outside the gene matches. Looked up from germline, CDR1 is MGHDK and CDR2 is SYGVNS. The CDR3 DNA reads as TGTGCCAGCAGTGGCGACAGGGACACCGGGGAGCTGTTTTTT. Translation gives CASSGDRDTGELFF.

J is TRBJ2-7 and V is TRBV27; 8 nucleotides match TRBD2. Germline V gives CDR1 MNHEY, CDR2 SMNVEV (reference sequence). The V gene end was trimmed by 5 bases and the J gene end by 0 bases; junction bases not matched to a gene: 9. The CDR3 has 16 residues. The CDR3 region has the DNA TGTGCCAGCAGTCCCAGAACTAGCGGAAGCTCCTACGAGCAGTACTTC. Protein sequence: CASSPRTSGSSYEQYF.

This sequence joins TRBV18 and TRBJ2-3; no firm D call. Per germline, CDR1 KGHSH and CDR2 LQKENI. This CDR3 has 14 amino acids. Trimming took 0 bases from V and 11 from J, leaving 15 bases between them. The CDR3 DNA is TGTGCCAGCTCACCACCGGGTACTACCACCCGGCAGTATTTT. This encodes CASSPPGTTTRQYF. The whole variable domain, filled in from reference TRBV18 and TRBJ2-3, reads NAGVMQNPRHLVRRRGQEARLRCSPMKGHSHVYWYRQLPEEGLKFMVYLQKENIIDESGMPKERFSAEFPKEGPSILRIQQVVRGDSAAYFCASSPPGTTTRQYFGPGTRLTVL.

This clone was counted at least ten times. The genes are TRBV7-6 and TRBJ2-7; 9 bases are a match to TRBD1. Germline lookup yields CDR1 SGHVS and CDR2 FNYEAQ. V was pared by 5 bases and J by 7 bases, with 9 bases of the junction left unmatched. There are 14 residues in the CDR3. The CDR3 nucleotides read TGTGCCAGCAGCGCAGCGGGACAGGGAAGGGAGCAGTACTTC. Protein product: CASSAAGQGREQYF.

The chain employs TRBV19 and TRBJ1-2; possible D gene TRBD1, 6 bases. The V end was cut by 4 bases, the J end by 6 bases, with 9 bases between. CDR1 is LNHDA and CDR2 is SQIVND in the germline V gene (reference sequence). This CDR3 region has 12 residues. This CDR3 is CASSTYRDGYTF. CDR3 coding DNA: TGTGCCAGTAGTACATACAGGGATGGCTACACCTTC.